One and the same sample provided the 28 T cell receptor beta chains below, sequenced in a study of shared clonotypes between healthy human individuals. Assay used: immunoSEQ multiplex PCR; TCRdb lists only in-frame clones, some missing. The sample yields roughly 700,000 clones, around two thirds seen once. Material for sequencing was memory CD4+ T cells sorted from blood. Specified subset: CD45RA-negative fraction. These receptors all come from a woman aged 25 to 39 in good health.

The chain links TRBV7-3 to TRBJ2-1; tentative D call: TRBD2 (5 bases). Trimming took off 0 bases at V and 14 bases at J, with 14 bases between the two ends. The germline CDR1 and CDR2 sequences are SGHTA and FQGTGA. The CDR3 length is 13 residues. The CDR3 reads CASSLTSRTRKFF. CDR3 sequence (DNA): TGTGCCAGCAGCTTAACGAGTCGGACTCGCAAGTTCTTC.

The genes are TRBV9 and TRBJ2-2; TRBD2 might be the D (5 bases). From germline, CDR1 is SGDLS and CDR2 YYNGEE. The CDR3 has 15 residues. The V end lost 4 bases, the J end lost 1 base, and 11 bases lay between the germline ends. The CDR3 here is CASSPAGLNTGELFF. CDR3 DNA: TGTGCCAGCAGCCCTGCGGGCCTGAACACCGGGGAGCTGTTTTTT. Full variable domain (outside the CDR3, taken from reference TRBV9 and TRBJ2-2): DSGVTQTPKHLITATGQRVTLRCSPRSGDLSVYWYQQSLDQGLQFLIQYYNGEERAKGNILERFSAQQFPDLHSELNLSSLELGDSALYFCASSPAGLNTGELFFGEGSRLTVL.

V gene TRBV10-2 combines with J gene TRBJ2-5; D possibly corresponds to TRBD2 (6 bases). This CDR3 is 12 amino acids long. V was pared by 8 bases and J by 5 bases, with 12 bases between. Germline V gives CDR1 WSHSY, CDR2 SAAADI. CDR3 protein: CASAQAGETQYF. CDR3 DNA: TGCGCCAGCGCCCAGGCGGGGGAGACCCAGTACTTC.

A remark on this clone: A much larger clone differs by one base, so this may be a read error. The sample has other DNA sequences that encode this CDR3 too. The J gene is TRBJ2-7, the V gene TRBV5-1; 9 nucleotides agree with TRBD1. This CDR3 spans 13 amino acids. The J segment lost 5 bases and the V segment lost 4 bases, leaving 4 bases of the junction unmatched. Germline V gene data show CDR1 as SGHRS and CDR2 as YFSETQ. CDR3 nucleotide sequence: TGCGCCAGCAGCCGACAGGGGGTCGACGAGCAGTACTTC. Encoded protein: CASSRQGVDEQYF.

This clone was observed a single time. The V and J genes are TRBV2 and TRBJ2-3; TRBD2 agrees at 7 bases. Germline values: CDR1 SNHLY, CDR2 FYNNEI. The CDR3 runs to 14 residues. J was trimmed by 2 bases and V by 8 bases; bases with no gene match: 7. This chain's CDR3 is CASFQSGNTDTQYF. The DNA of the CDR3 is TGTGCCAGCTTTCAAAGCGGGAACACAGATACGCAGTATTTT.

This rearrangement joins TRBV6-1 to TRBJ2-7; 9 nucleotides match TRBD2. The CDR3 sequence is 16 residues long. Per the germline V gene, CDR1 is MNHNS and CDR2 is SASEGT. V lost 1 base, J lost 4 bases, and 8 bases stayed unmatched. The CDR3 DNA sequence: TGTGCCAGCAGTGAAGGAGGTAGCGGGAGAGGATACGAGCAGTACTTC. Residues: CASSEGGSGRGYEQYF.

This clone was seen a single time. The chain employs TRBV29-1 and TRBJ2-1; 9 bases are shared with TRBD1. Germline CDR1 and CDR2: SQVTM and ANQGSEA. Trimming cost V 7 bases and J 5 bases; bases outside gene matches: 9. The CDR3 totals 14 residues. The CDR3 region is CSGTKGTGNNEQFF. CDR3 DNA: TGCAGCGGTACGAAGGGGACAGGGAACAATGAGCAGTTCTTC.

V gene TRBV27 combines with J gene TRBJ1-3; no clear D. Per germline, CDR1 MNHEY and CDR2 SMNVEV (reference sequence). The CDR3 is 14 residues long. The V end was cut by 3 bases, the J end by 1 base, with 7 bases between. The CDR3 loop is CASSFGSSGNTIYF. In DNA form, the CDR3 reads TGTGCCAGCAGTTTCGGGTCTTCTGGAAACACCATATATTTT.

The chain has TRBV2 and TRBJ1-2; D is perhaps TRBD1 (5 bases). The CDR3 consists of 17 residues. Trimming took off 8 bases at V and 4 bases at J, with 26 bases between the two ends. CDR1 is SNHLY, CDR2 FYNNEI, per germline. DNA for the CDR3: TGTGCCAGCCGGGGGTGGGGGACGGAGGCGGTTCGCTATGGCTACACCTTC. Translated, it gives CASRGWGTEAVRYGYTF.

The chain recombines TRBV7-9 with TRBJ2-5, with D tentatively TRBD1 or TRBD2 (5 bases each). The J call is in doubt because the DNA end fits TRBJ2-7 better. Looked up from germline, CDR1 is SEHNR and CDR2 is FQNEAQ (reference sequence). CDR3 length equals 16 residues. The CDR3: CASSSIRDGVRNEQYF. CDR3 bases: TGTGCCAGCAGCTCGATCCGGGACGGTGTACGGAACGAGCAGTACTTC.

This clone was counted once. The rearrangement joins TRBV16 to TRBJ1-1, with D uncertain. Looked up from germline, CDR1 is KGHSY and CDR2 is FQNENV. V lost 0 bases and J 4 bases, leaving 15 bases between the germline ends. The CDR3 spans 16 residues. The CDR3, as DNA: TGTGCCAGCAGCCAATCGACGGCCGCTGTGGGCACTGAAGCTTTCTTT. It translates to CASSQSTAAVGTEAFF.

Concerning this clone itself: The identical CDR3 is also encoded by other nucleotide sequences in the sample. The chain carries TRBV19 and TRBJ1-5; D is ambiguous. This CDR3 comprises 14 residues. V was shortened by 2 bases and J by 4 bases, with 9 bases between the two germline ends. Germline V lookup: CDR1 LNHDA, CDR2 SQIVND (reference sequence). DNA of the CDR3: TGTGCCAGTAGTATACGAGGCAGTAATCAGCCCCAGCATTTT. It codes for CASSIRGSNQPQHF.

The chain uses TRBV19 and TRBJ2-3, with D perhaps matching TRBD2 (6 bases). There are 14 residues in the CDR3. From germline, CDR1 is LNHDA and CDR2 SQIVND (reference sequence). The V end lost 3 bases, the J end lost 1 base, and 8 bases lay between the germline ends. The CDR3 nucleotides are TGTGCCAGTAGTATGGTAGCGGGCACAGATACGCAGTATTTT. This translates into CASSMVAGTDTQYF.

The chain carries TRBV9 and TRBJ2-7; D is undetermined. The CDR3 length is 14 residues. V was pared by 4 bases and J by 2 bases, with 13 bases between. The germline V gene encodes CDR1 SGDLS and CDR2 YYNGEE. In DNA form, the CDR3 reads TGTGCCAGCAGCCCCACCTTTGAAGCCTACGAGCAGTACTTC. Protein sequence: CASSPTFEAYEQYF. Full variable domain (remainder filled in from reference TRBV9 and TRBJ2-7): DSGVTQTPKHLITATGQRVTLRCSPRSGDLSVYWYQQSLDQGLQFLIQYYNGEERAKGNILERFSAQQFPDLHSELNLSSLELGDSALYFCASSPTFEAYEQYFGPGTRLTVT.

The CDR3 sequence is CASSLRPGLAGGGRYNEQFF. The CDR3, as DNA: TGTGCCAGCAGCTTGCGTCCTGGACTAGCGGGAGGGGGTAGGTACAATGAGCAGTTCTTC. This sequence joins TRBV5-5 and TRBJ2-1; 15 bases line up with TRBD2. CDR1 is SGHKS, CDR2 YYEKEE, per germline (reference sequence). The CDR3 loop spans 20 amino acids. V lost 1 base, J lost 4 bases, and 12 bases stayed unmatched.

V gene TRBV15 combines with J gene TRBJ2-3, with 8 nucleotides matching TRBD2. V lost 4 bases and J lost 3; bases outside the gene matches: 9. Germline V lookup: CDR1 LNHNV, CDR2 YYDKDF (reference sequence). This CDR3 is built from 16 residues. The CDR3 DNA reads as TGTGCCACCAGCAAACGGGAGGGGACGAGAACAGATACGCAGTATTTT. It encodes CATSKREGTRTDTQYF.

This clone came up many times. This rearrangement joins TRBV25-1 to TRBJ1-4; the D gene is possibly TRBD1 (5 bases). The CDR3 length is 14 residues. V dropped 2 bases and J dropped 6 bases, with 10 bases sitting between them. Germline CDR1 is MGHDK and CDR2 is SYGVNS. CDR3 DNA: TGTGCCAGCAGTGAACCCAGGGAGGATGAAAAACTGTTTTTT. Encoded protein: CASSEPREDEKLFF.

This clone has only a few counts. The chain is built from TRBV7-9 and TRBJ2-3; D call uncertain. CDR3 length equals 12 residues. The ends were cut back, 1 base at V and 7 bases at J, with 6 bases in the middle. Germline CDR1 is SEHNR and CDR2 is FQNEAQ (reference sequence). CDR3 coding DNA: TGTGCCAGCAGCTTAGATAGATATACGCAGTATTTT. It codes for CASSLDRYTQYF.

This clone has a handful of counts. The gene calls are TRBV5-1 and TRBJ1-3; maybe TRBD1 (5 bases). CDR3 length equals 15 residues. The germline V gene encodes CDR1 SGHRS and CDR2 YFSETQ. Trimming took off 0 bases at V and 4 bases at J, with 11 bases between the two ends. Here the CDR3 reads CASSLGQQAGNTIYF. CDR3 nucleotides: TGCGCCAGCAGCTTGGGACAGCAAGCCGGAAACACCATATATTTT.

The gene calls are TRBV29-1 and TRBJ2-1; TRBD2 matches at 7 bases. Trimming removed 7 bases from V and 3 bases from J; junction bases left unmatched: 9. Germline values: CDR1 SQVTM, CDR2 ANQGSEA. The CDR3 length is 14 residues. CDR3 protein: CSAPAGDSYNEQFF. CDR3 DNA: TGCAGCGCCCCTGCGGGGGATAGCTACAATGAGCAGTTCTTC.

This chain joins TRBV18 and TRBJ1-3; TRBD1 aligns across 10 bases. The CDR3 covers 16 residues. Unmatched junction bases numbered 9, after V lost 4 bases and J lost 6 bases. The V gene's germline CDR1 is KGHSH and CDR2 LQKENI. The CDR3 here is CASSRTGTGDQNTIYF. CDR3 bases: TGTGCCAGCTCACGAACCGGGACAGGGGACCAAAACACCATATATTTT.

This clone was seen more than once but under ten times. The chain is built from TRBV5-4 and TRBJ1-1; D ambiguous. The germline gives CDR1 SGHNT, CDR2 YYREEE (reference sequence). The CDR3 length is 14 residues. Trimming shortened V by 1 base and J by 4 bases, and 11 bases separated the two germline ends. The CDR3 here is CASSLSPGSTEAFF. CDR3 nucleotides: TGTGCCAGCAGCTTGTCCCCGGGAAGCACTGAAGCTTTCTTT.

The rearrangement links TRBV19 to TRBJ2-7; a weak D match, TRBD1 (6 bases). The CDR3 has 15 residues. Deletions cut 9 bases from V and 6 bases from J, with 24 bases between. Germline CDR1 LNHDA, CDR2 SQIVND (reference sequence). Here the CDR3 DNA reads TGTGCCAGAGATTACCAAGGACAGCCTCCCAGCGAGCAGTACTTC. Translated: CARDYQGQPPSEQYF.

Of note for this clone: A far more abundant clone sits one base away, making this likely a read error. The V and J genes are TRBV5-1 and TRBJ1-3, with TRBD1 identical over 9 bases. V lost 0 bases to trimming and J lost 6 bases; unmatched junction nucleotides: 4. CDR1 is SGHRS and CDR2 is YFSETQ in the germline V gene. The CDR3 contains 15 residues. CDR3 amino acids: CASSLGDRDANTIYF. CDR3 bases: TGCGCCAGCAGCTTGGGGGACAGGGACGCAAACACCATATATTTT.

The V call is TRBV10-1, the J call TRBJ1-1; 10 bases map to TRBD1. CDR1 WNHNN and CDR2 SYGVQD come from the germline V gene (reference sequence). V lost 0 bases and J lost 3; bases outside the gene matches: 1. This CDR3 comprises 15 residues. In DNA form, the CDR3 reads TGCGCCAGCAGTGAGTCCGGGACAGGGGACACTGAAGCTTTCTTT. This sequence encodes CASSESGTGDTEAFF.

The CDR3 bases are TGTGCCAGCAGTGAGCAGGGGGACTATGGCTACACCTTC. Its translation is CASSEQGDYGYTF. The chain recombines TRBV6-1 with TRBJ1-2; TRBD1 matches 7 bases. The CDR3 spans 13 residues. Germline trimming cut 3 bases from V and 3 bases from J; bases unmatched to any gene: 1. Germline-derived CDR1 and CDR2 are MNHNS and SASEGT.

This chain connects TRBV5-1 to TRBJ2-5, with TRBD2 matching 10 bases. CDR3 length: 16 amino acids. The V segment lost 2 bases and the J segment 2 bases; nucleotides outside the gene matches: 6. In germline, CDR1 is SGHRS, CDR2 YFSETQ. CDR3 amino acids: CASSFMTSGSQETQYF. The CDR3 DNA sequence: TGCGCCAGCAGCTTTATGACTAGCGGGTCACAAGAGACCCAGTACTTC.

This sequence joins TRBV5-1 and TRBJ2-2, with TRBD1 as a possible D gene (5 bases). The CDR3 has 16 residues. Looked up from germline, CDR1 is SGHRS and CDR2 is YFSETQ. V was shortened by 0 bases and J by 6 bases, with 15 bases between the two germline ends. The CDR3 is CASSLGHGARAGELFF. CDR3 sequence (DNA): TGCGCCAGCAGCTTGGGACATGGGGCAAGGGCCGGGGAGCTGTTTTTT.